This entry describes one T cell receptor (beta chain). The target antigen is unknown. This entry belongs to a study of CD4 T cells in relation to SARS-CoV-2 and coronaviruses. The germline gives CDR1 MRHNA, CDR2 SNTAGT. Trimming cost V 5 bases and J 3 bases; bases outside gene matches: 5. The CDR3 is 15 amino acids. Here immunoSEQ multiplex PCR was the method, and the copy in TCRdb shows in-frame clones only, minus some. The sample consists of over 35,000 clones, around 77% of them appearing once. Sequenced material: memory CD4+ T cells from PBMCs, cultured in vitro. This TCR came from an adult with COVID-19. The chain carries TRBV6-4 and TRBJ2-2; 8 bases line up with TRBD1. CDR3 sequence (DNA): TGTGCCAGCAGTCCCTCAGGGGGCGACACCGGGGAGCTGTTTTTT. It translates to CASSPSGGDTGELFF.